The rows below give T cell receptor beta chains drawn from one sample of a study of cytomegalovirus exposure and HLA in healthy donors. Only in-frame clones appear in the TCRdb table, and some are missing; sequencing was by immunoSEQ multiplex PCR. This table holds about 180,000 clones, 80% found once. Specimen: PBMCs. Source of these receptors: a man aged 25-45 years in good health and CMV-seropositive. Each CDR3 is given with its conserved first and last residue. The order of the fields is V gene, J gene, D gene, clone size, CDR3 DNA, CDR3 protein. D genes are given only for firm matches. A clone size is listed for some rows: how often the clone was seen (once, few, many), or a class if it is expanded.

TRBV10-1,TRBJ1-2,TRBD1,.,TGCGCCAGCAGTGGGGACAGGAATGGCTACACCTTC,CASSGDRNGYTF
TRBV5-1,TRBJ2-7,TRBD1,.,TGCGCCAGCAGCCGATTGACAGGGCGGGAGCAGTACTTC,CASSRLTGREQYF
TRBV19,TRBJ2-6,.,.,TGTGCCAGTAGTATAGGCAGGAACCTGACTTTC,CASSIGRNLTF
TRBV19,TRBJ2-2,TRBD2,.,TGTGCCAGTAGTATAGTTGGGAGGGTTGGCACCGGGGAGCTGTTTTTT,CASSIVGRVGTGELFF
TRBV28,TRBJ1-4,.,.,TGTGCCAGCAGTTTTTTACCGGCGGCAGGGGCGGAAAAACTGTTTTTT,CASSFLPAAGAEKLFF
TRBV27,TRBJ2-6,.,.,TGTGCCAGCAGTTTACTAGCGACTGGGGCCAACGTCCTGACTTTC,CASSLLATGANVLTF
TRBV25-1,TRBJ2-2,TRBD1,.,TGTGCCAGCAGTCGGGGACAGGGGCCCCTCTCCGGGGAGCTGTTTTTT,CASSRGQGPLSGELFF
TRBV4-1,TRBJ2-4,TRBD2,few,TGCGCCAGCAGCCAGATCACGGGGGGGGCCAAAAACATTCAGTACTTC,CASSQITGGAKNIQYF
TRBV6-1,TRBJ2-3,.,.,TGTGCCAGCACCCTGACTAGGCAGTACACAGATACGCAGTATTTT,CASTLTRQYTDTQYF
TRBV5-4,TRBJ2-7,TRBD2,.,TGTGCCAGCAGCTCGACCGGGACTAGCAGCGAGCAGTACTTC,CASSSTGTSSEQYF
TRBV6-5,TRBJ2-1,TRBD1,few,TGTGCCAGCAGGAGGGGGCTAGAGCAGTTCTTC,CASRRGLEQFF
TRBV11-3,TRBJ2-1,TRBD1,.,TGTGCCACCGGACAGGGGGAAGAGCAGTTCTTC,CATGQGEEQFF
TRBV5-6,TRBJ2-1,TRBD2,few,TGTGCCAGCAGCTTTCCGACTAGCGGGAGGGCCGGCAATGAGCAGTTCTTC,CASSFPTSGRAGNEQFF
TRBV9,TRBJ2-3,.,few,TGTGCCAGCAGCGTAGGAGGGTTAGCGAGCCATTACACAGATACGCAGTATTTT,CASSVGGLASHYTDTQYF
TRBV11-2,TRBJ2-5,TRBD2,.,TGTGCCAGCAGCCAGACTGGGGTAGCGGGGCAAGAGACCCAGTACTTC,CASSQTGVAGQETQYF
TRBV7-9,TRBJ2-1,TRBD2,.,TGTGCCAGCAGCTTAGGAGGACTAGCGGAAAAGCAGTTCTTC,CASSLGGLAEKQFF
TRBV4-1,TRBJ2-3,TRBD2,.,TGCGCCAGCAGCCAAGATATAGCGGGAGATGGCACAGATACGCAGTATTTT,CASSQDIAGDGTDTQYF
TRBV12-5,TRBJ2-5,TRBD1,.,TGTGCTAGTGGTCCCCGAGGGACAGGGGGCGATGGGACCCAGTACTTC,CASGPRGTGGDGTQYF
TRBV13,TRBJ2-7,TRBD2,.,TGTGCCAGCAGCTCTGGACTAGTCTCCTACGAGCAGTACTTC,CASSSGLVSYEQYF
TRBV9,TRBJ1-2,TRBD1,.,TGTGCCAGCAGCGTAGAGGGGACAGGGGGAGTTGGCTACACCTTC,CASSVEGTGGVGYTF
TRBV6-6,TRBJ1-4,.,few,TGTGCCAGCAGTCCGCAGGGGGAAAAACTGTTTTTT,CASSPQGEKLFF
TRBV5-1,TRBJ1-1,TRBD1,.,TGCGCCAGCAGCCATCAACAGGGGGCAGAAACTGAAGCTTTCTTT,CASSHQQGAETEAFF
TRBV15,TRBJ2-6,TRBD1,.,TGTGCCACCAGCCAGGGGGGGGACAGGGCCCTCTCTGGGGCCAACGTCCTGACTTTC,CATSQGGDRALSGANVLTF
TRBV6-5,TRBJ2-3,TRBD2,.,TGTGCCAGCAGGGAGACTAGCTCGGTTATGTATACGCAGTATTTT,CASRETSSVMYTQYF
TRBV11-2,TRBJ2-5,TRBD2,.,TGTGCCAGCAGCTTAATGGAGCGGGACTTCATCCTAAGGGGAGAGACCCAGTACTTC,CASSLMERDFILRGETQYF
TRBV11-3,TRBJ2-3,TRBD2,.,TGTGCCAGCAGCTTAGAAGGACTAGCGGGGGGAGGGCTGTATTTT,CASSLEGLAGGGLYF
TRBV11-2,TRBJ2-2,TRBD2,.,TGTGCCAGCAGCTTAGACCCGGGACTAGATTTCACCGGGGAGCTGTTTTTT,CASSLDPGLDFTGELFF
TRBV19,TRBJ1-5,.,.,TGTGCCAGTAGTACGGGACTGTCCACCCTTAGCAATCAGCCCCAGCATTTT,CASSTGLSTLSNQPQHF
TRBV10-3,TRBJ2-2,.,once,TGTGCCATCAGTGAGTCCATCACCGGGGAGCTGTTTTTT,CAISESITGELFF
TRBV5-1,TRBJ2-1,TRBD1,.,TGCGCCAGCAGCCAGATAAGAGGGGGCCATGAGCAGTTCTTC,CASSQIRGGHEQFF
TRBV6-1,TRBJ1-1,TRBD1,few,TGTGCCAGCAGTTCTCGGACAGGATACACTGAAGCTTTCTTT,CASSSRTGYTEAFF
TRBV30,TRBJ2-7,TRBD1,.,TGTGCCTGGAGGATCGGACAGGGTGACTACGAGCAGTACTTC,CAWRIGQGDYEQYF
TRBV7-9,TRBJ2-1,TRBD1,.,TGTGCCAGCATTAGACAGGGGCTGAGCAATGAGCAGTTCTTC,CASIRQGLSNEQFF
TRBV6-6,TRBJ1-2,.,.,TGTGCCAGCAGCCCCGGGTCGAACTATGGCTACACCTTC,CASSPGSNYGYTF
TRBV6-1,TRBJ1-1,.,once,TGTGCCAGCAGCCCTAGACCGGCTGAAGCTTTCTTT,CASSPRPAEAFF
TRBV9,TRBJ2-1,TRBD2,.,TGTGCCAGCAGCGTAGGGACTAGCGCCCACAATGAGCAGTTCTTC,CASSVGTSAHNEQFF
TRBV2,TRBJ2-1,TRBD2,.,TGTGCCAGCAGTGGTCGTGGACTAGCGGGAGGGGGAGAGCAGTTCTTC,CASSGRGLAGGGEQFF
TRBV4-3,TRBJ2-7,.,.,TGCGCCAGCAGCCAAGAACGGAGTTCCTACGAGCAGTACTTC,CASSQERSSYEQYF
TRBV5-1,TRBJ2-1,TRBD2,.,TGCGCCAGCAGCTTGGGTAGCGGGGTTTACAATGAGCAGTTCTTC,CASSLGSGVYNEQFF
TRBV6-5,TRBJ2-2,TRBD1,.,TGTGCCAGCACTACAGGGGCCACCGGGGAGCTGTTTTTT,CASTTGATGELFF
TRBV7-8,TRBJ1-1,TRBD1,.,TGTGCCAGCAGCTTGGGCAGGGGGACAATGAACACTGAAGCTTTCTTT,CASSLGRGTMNTEAFF
TRBV6-1,TRBJ2-5,TRBD2,.,TGTGCCAGCAGTGGGGGACTAGCGGGACCTAATAAAGAGACCCAGTACTTC,CASSGGLAGPNKETQYF
TRBV27,TRBJ2-7,.,.,TGTGCCAGCAGTGTATATTCACCCGTGTCTGGCCCCTACGAGCAGTACTTC,CASSVYSPVSGPYEQYF
TRBV7-9,TRBJ1-2,.,.,TGTGCCAGCAGCTTAGGGGCGACAGGACATGACACCTTC,CASSLGATGHDTF
TRBV29-1,TRBJ2-1,TRBD2,few,TGCAGCGTTAGGTCGGGACTAACCTTTTGGAGCTCCTACAATGAGCAGTTCTTC,CSVRSGLTFWSSYNEQFF
TRBV7-9,TRBJ1-1,TRBD1,.,TGTGCCAGCAGCTCCTTCGGACAGGGGACTGAAGCTTTCTTT,CASSSFGQGTEAFF
TRBV6-5,TRBJ1-6,TRBD1,.,TGTGCCAGCAGTCGGGACAGGGGAATGGCTTCACCCCTCCACTTT,CASSRDRGMASPLHF
TRBV14,TRBJ2-5,TRBD1,.,TGTGCCAGCAGCCTTGGGACAGGGCGACAAGAGACCCAGTACTTC,CASSLGTGRQETQYF
TRBV28,TRBJ2-6,.,.,TGTGCCAGCAGTCCAACAAACTCTGGGGCCAACGTCCTGACTTTC,CASSPTNSGANVLTF
TRBV10-3,TRBJ1-1,.,.,TGTGCCACGGCACAGGAGAACACTGAAGCTTTCTTT,CATAQENTEAFF
TRBV19,TRBJ1-4,.,.,TGTGCCAGTAGTATAGATGACACCCGGGCAGGGGAAAAACTGTTTTTT,CASSIDDTRAGEKLFF
TRBV10-1,TRBJ1-2,TRBD1,few,TGCGCCAGCAGCTTGACAGGGCTCCCTGGCTACACCTTC,CASSLTGLPGYTF